This T cell receptor (beta chain) was found in a study of PD-1 blockade in classical Hodgkin lymphoma (dated by TCRdb to 2018 to 2020). Looking at the study overall: A peripheral blood immune signature of response to PD-1 blockade in classical Hodgkin lymphoma was defined using TCR beta sequencing and CyTOF.

Turning to this clone: What this receptor recognizes is not known. The sample holds no much larger clone one base away, and base qualities are not on file.

In the germline V gene (reference sequence), CDR1 corresponds to PRHDT and CDR2 to FYEKMQ. V lost 5 bases and J lost 4 bases, and the count of bases not matched to a germline gene is 4. The CDR3 sequence holds 13 residues, the cysteine and phenylalanine included. Left in the record is the CDR3 DNA by itself, 39 bases read in frame from the first base. The intended sense of this specimen's time point label: newly diagnosed, previously untreated cHL patient sample. Magnetic negative selection with a Miltenyi CD8+ T cell isolation kit was used to purify CD8+ T cells from thawed PBMCs. PBMCs from patients with newly diagnosed, previously untreated classical Hodgkin lymphoma were sequenced as a comparison group for the relapsed/refractory trial patients. Peripheral blood was collected in 8 mL Vacutainer Cell Preparation Tubes, from which PBMCs were isolated by centrifugation and then cryopreserved. Purified CD4+ and CD8+ fractions were prepared only for cases with an additional available PBMC sample. Magnetically labelled cells were removed on LS columns in a quadroMACS separator, and the flow-through was retained as the purified fraction.

General findings and caveats noted by the study authors: The study covered only a single clinical trial cohort, and the causes of the repertoire differences, possibly disease activity or prior therapy, were still not defined. Baseline TCR diversity was reported as lower in newly diagnosed patients than in healthy donors, and lower still in relapsed/refractory patients.

Genomic DNA was extracted with the Qiagen DNeasy kit from unsorted PBMCs and from negatively selected CD4+ and CD8+ fractions. TCR beta CDR3 regions were subjected to amplification by immunoSEQ multiplex PCR with primers that anneal to V and J segments. A synthetic immune receptor repertoire was used to minimize amplification bias, and any residual bias was removed computationally once sequencing was done. The study's processing was this. Repertoire diversity was quantified as the Shannon entropy index using custom Python scripts. Unsorted, CD4+ and CD8+ repertoires were examined separately, except in combined analyses, for which CD4+ and CD8+ sequences were merged in silico. This immuneACCESS table, as held by TCRdb, lists in-frame sequences with V and J called but not all clones. Of the missing ones, under half trace to an unresolved V gene in checked studies; the others have no known cause. V and J calls and clone size are given by that table; D and trimming were obtained from the DNA. The sample table lists 9,000 to 10,000 clones, more than 85% of them with a count of one. More than 8% of the sample goes to the ten largest clones.

The clonotype originates from a human donor with classical Hodgkin lymphoma. The material sequenced was CD8+ T cells from blood. The chain joins TRBV13 to TRBJ1-1; a stretch of 7 junction bases matches TRBD1. The bases read TGTGCCAGCAGCCTACAGGGGACCACTGAAGCTTTCTTT. Its coded protein is CASSLQGTTEAFF.